This TCR beta chain was observed in a study of T cells in narcolepsy. Study-wide points: Comparing one patient's CSF and blood CD4+ clonotypes highlighted HCRT- and TRIB2-specific autoreactive clonotypes.

Germline CDR1 ENHRY, CDR2 SYGVKD. V shed 9 bases, J shed 0 bases, and the junction held 6 bases outside the gene matches. The CDR3 sequence is 15 residues long. The assay was immunoSEQ multiplex PCR, and TCRdb's table has in-frame clones only and misses some. This sample yields around 34,000 clones, of which around 77% are seen a single time; around 3.8% belongs to the top ten. This clone was seen more than once but under ten times. Its antigen is as yet unknown. The receptor comes from a human donor in good health. This chain uses TRBV10-3 with TRBJ2-7; 12 bases are a match to TRBD2. Sequenced input: memory (CD45RA-) CD4+ T cells from blood. The CDR3 nucleotides read TGTGCCATGCGGACTAGCGGGGACAGCTCCTACGAGCAGTACTTC. This translates into CAMRTSGDSSYEQYF.